This note documents a single TCR beta chain sequence. The CDR3 has 16 residues. V was cut by 4 bases and J by 1 base, with 15 bases left in between. The germline CDR1 and CDR2 sequences are MGHRA and YSYEKL. This entry comes from a study of blood T cell repertoires in COVID-19. As for the study in general: T cells, B-cell-depleted T cells, or PBMCs supplied cDNA or gDNA.

Clones were read by immunoSEQ multiplex PCR, and TCRdb kept only the in-frame ones, dropping some. Altogether 210,000 or so clones are present, just over 90% being singletons, with the ten largest covering around 1.2%. V and J are TRBV4-1 and TRBJ2-3; D perhaps matches TRBD1 (6 bases). The clonotype originates from a man aged 30 to 45 with acute or convalescent COVID-19. The sequenced sample was peripheral blood. CDR3 DNA: TGCGCCAGCAGCCCCTCCGGGACACCCGGCACAGATACGCAGTATTTT. Translation: CASSPSGTPGTDTQYF.